The following is a T cell receptor beta chain sequence with its context. Original methodology: From reference gene primer amplification, estimates of nucleated cell counts were derived. The method was immunoSEQ multiplex PCR; TCRdb's version includes in-frame clones alone and lacks a portion of them. V and J calls plus clone size are reproduced from that table; the DNA served to infer D and trimming. This table has about 310,000 clones, 90% appearing once. Trimming pared 0 bases from V and 1 base from J, leaving 6 bases between. The germline gives CDR1 LNHNV, CDR2 YYDKDF (reference sequence). There are 15 residues in the CDR3. These data belong to a study of blood T cell repertoires in COVID-19. Seattle enrolled patients during active infection and tracked them longitudinally.

This chain links TRBV15 with TRBJ2-2; maybe TRBD1 (6 bases). The clonotype was recovered from a middle-aged woman with COVID-19, enrolled during active disease. The sample comprised peripheral blood. The CDR3 sequence: CATSRDRGNTGELFF. DNA for the CDR3: TGTGCCACCAGCAGAGACAGGGGGAACACCGGGGAGCTGTTTTTT.